This T cell receptor beta chain was identified during a study of T cells after yellow fever vaccination. General study findings and limits: Researchers cautioned that FACS-sorted repertoires could harbor abundant clonotypes contaminating from the bulk population. Of the clonotypes, a small share occurred in both CD4 and CD8 compartments.

Trimming took 6 bases from V and 2 from J; bases not matched to a gene: 5. The CDR3 length is 14 residues. TCRdb called the 5' RACE reads again in MiXCR, with one record for every CDR3 protein. The repertoire includes about 550,000 distinct CDR3 sequences, over 15% of them detected once, and approximately 14% sits in the top ten. As to this clonotype: What it binds is unknown.

The sequences come from PBMCs, collected 15 days after the yellow fever booster vaccination. The chain joins TRBV12-3 or TRBV12-4 to TRBJ2-5; TRBD2 matches at 8 bases. The receptor comes from a man aged 25-40 years who received the YFV17D yellow fever vaccine. The CDR3 loop is CASSATSGQETQYF. CDR3 DNA sequence: TGTGCCAGCAGCGCTACTAGCGGACAAGAGACCCAGTACTTC.